These 9 T cell receptor beta chains originate from one sample sequenced in a study of T-cell reconstitution after alpha-beta-depleted transplantation in children (dated by TCRdb to 2016 to 2018). The sample's treatment or condition label, in plain terms: allogeneic hematopoietic cell transplantation with graft depleted of TCRalphabeta T cells and CD19 B cells. Receptors were amplified or captured by PCR. Sequencer: Illumina HiSeq 2500. To normalize quantification of the TCRbeta repertoire, the TCR libraries were built with molecular barcoding that relied on unique molecular identifiers. Through fastp at Q25 and MiXCR, TCRdb rebuilt clones from the public reads, retaining in-frame beta chains. Every entry covers one CDR3 protein and lists the most common genes and DNA from its rows. For this sample there are 200,000 to 250,000 distinct CDR3 sequences; around 8.4% appear just once. 35% of the sample belongs to the ten largest clones.

The sample here was PBMCs, mostly from graft donor cells, taken 360 days after TCRalphabeta/CD19-depleted stem cell transplant. Every receptor here comes from a male patient aged 2 to 9 who had a stem cell transplant for acute myeloid leukemia, so the T cells may come from the graft donor.

This chain links TRBV5-6 with TRBJ1-2; D is unresolved. Germline V gene data show CDR1 as SGHDT and CDR2 as YYEEEE. Trimming removed 4 bases from V and 0 bases from J, with 13 bases in between. The CDR3 has 15 amino acids. The CDR3 coding sequence is TGTGCCAGCAGCGGACCGGATTTTGCTAACTATGGCTACACCTTC. It translates to CASSGPDFANYGYTF. Full variable domain (rest looked up from reference TRBV5-6 and TRBJ1-2): DAGVTQSPTHLIKTRGQQVTLRCSPKSGHDTVSWYQQALGQGPQFIFQYYEEEERQRGNFPDRFSGHQFPNYSSELNVNALLLGDSALYLCASSGPDFANYGYTFGSGTRLTVV.

V and J are TRBV6-2 or TRBV6-3 and TRBJ2-5; TRBD2 matches 11 bases. There are 16 residues in the CDR3. Per germline, CDR1 MNHEY and CDR2 SVGEGT. J was trimmed by 4 bases and V by 3 bases; bases with no gene match: 7. Here the CDR3 DNA reads TGTGCCAGCAGTTATCCCGGGACTAGCGGACGAGAGACCCAGTACTTC. The encoded protein is CASSYPGTSGRETQYF.

A few counts support this clonotype. This chain uses TRBV20-1 with TRBJ2-3, with D perhaps TRBD2 (6 bases). V was trimmed by 3 bases and J by 0 bases, leaving 7 bases between them. CDR1 and CDR2 (germline): DFQATT, SNEGSKA (reference sequence). This CDR3 region has 13 residues. In nucleotides, the CDR3 is TGCAGTGCTAGTGGGACTAGCACAGATACGCAGTATTTT. Translating gives CSASGTSTDTQYF.

The chain links TRBV12-3 or TRBV12-4 to TRBJ2-4, with D perhaps TRBD1 (6 bases). Trimming shortened V by 2 bases and J by 7 bases, and 6 bases separated the two germline ends. CDR3 size: 12 residues. CDR3 region: CASSLQGNIQYF. CDR3 nucleotides: TGTGCCAGCAGTTTACAGGGGAACATTCAGTACTTC.

V and J are TRBV4-2 and TRBJ2-5, with D possibly matching TRBD1 (6 bases). V was clipped by 0 bases and J by 1 base, with 12 bases between them. Per germline, CDR1 LGHNA and CDR2 YNFKEQ. The CDR3 totals 16 residues. CDR3 coding DNA: TGTGCCAGCAGCCAAGAATCCCTGACAGGCCAAGAGACCCAGTACTTC. Translating gives CASSQESLTGQETQYF.

This rearrangement joins TRBV5-6 to TRBJ2-5, with D unresolved. V was shortened by 2 bases and J by 0 bases, with 14 bases between the two germline ends. The germline gives CDR1 SGHDT, CDR2 YYEEEE. The CDR3 contains 16 residues. The DNA of the CDR3 is TGTGCCAGCAGCTTCCGCTCTCGTTTTTACCAAGAGACCCAGTACTTC. Encoded protein: CASSFRSRFYQETQYF.

This clonotype has only a few counts. The chain uses TRBV7-9 and TRBJ2-1; 9 positions agree with TRBD2. V lost 4 bases and J lost 3; bases outside the gene matches: 4. CDR1 SEHNR and CDR2 FQNEAQ come from the germline V gene (reference sequence). The CDR3 contains 15 residues. The CDR3 nucleotides read TGTGCCAGCAGCTCCCCTAGCGGGATCTACAATGAGCAGTTCTTC. The encoded protein is CASSSPSGIYNEQFF.

The table lists this clonotype with many counts. The chain has TRBV7-2 and TRBJ2-3; D gene uncertain. V lost 1 base, J lost 1 base, and 6 bases lay in between. Germline CDR1 and CDR2: SGHTA and FQGNSA. The CDR3 has 14 residues. The CDR3 coding sequence is TGTGCCAGCAGCTTAGGGAGCGGCACAGATACGCAGTATTTT. As protein: CASSLGSGTDTQYF.

This clonotype occurred a few times. The rearrangement uses TRBV5-1 and TRBJ2-1; 10 nucleotides agree with TRBD2. Germline trimming cut 4 bases from V and 5 bases from J; bases unmatched to any gene: 6. The CDR3 is made up of 15 amino acids. The germline V gene encodes CDR1 SGHRS and CDR2 YFSETQ. The CDR3 loop is CASSPGLADHNEQFF. For the CDR3, the DNA is TGCGCCAGCAGCCCAGGACTAGCGGACCACAATGAGCAGTTCTTC. The variable domain in full, completed from reference TRBV5-1 and TRBJ2-1, reads KAGVTQTPRYLIKTRGQQVTLSCSPISGHRSVSWYQQTPGQGLQFLFEYFSETQRNKGNFPGRFSGRQFSNSRSEMNVSTLELGDSALYLCASSPGLADHNEQFFGPGTRLTVL.